These 16 T cell receptor beta chains came from one sample sequenced in a study of shared clonotypes between healthy human individuals. CD45RO-negative cells were positively selected for CCR7, leaving out terminally differentiated effector memory CD45RA+ cells. Only in-frame clones appear in the TCRdb table, and some are missing; sequencing was by immunoSEQ multiplex PCR. The repertoire holds millions of clones, with approximately 95% as singletons. The source material was naive CD8+ T cells sorted from blood. Receptors originate from a man younger than 35 in good health.

J is TRBJ2-3 and V is TRBV12-5; 7 bases line up with TRBD2. Germline CDR1 LGHNT, CDR2 FRNRAP. The CDR3 runs 15 residues. The ends lost 2 bases at V and 1 base at J; junction bases unmatched: 3. The CDR3 DNA reads as TGTGCTAGTGGTTTGTCGGCGGGAGGCACAGATACGCAGTATTTT. Translated, it gives CASGLSAGGTDTQYF.

This sequence joins TRBV6-4 and TRBJ2-5, with unresolved D. From germline, CDR1 is MRHNA and CDR2 SNTAGT. The V end was cut by 6 bases, the J end by 2 bases, with 4 bases between. This CDR3 contains 11 residues. As DNA, the CDR3 is TGTGCCAGCAGGGATCAAGAGACCCAGTACTTC. This translates into CASRDQETQYF.

The chain recombines TRBV27 with TRBJ2-5; 12 bases are a match to TRBD1. The ends lost 4 bases at V and 5 bases at J; junction bases unmatched: 5. The germline V gene has CDR1 MNHEY and CDR2 SMNVEV (reference sequence). The CDR3 extends over 15 amino acids. CDR3 DNA sequence: TGTGCCAGCAGTTCCGGGGACAGGGGGCTCGAGACCCAGTACTTC. As protein: CASSSGDRGLETQYF.

The V and J genes are TRBV27 and TRBJ2-1, with D maybe TRBD1 (6 bases). This CDR3 has 15 residues. Trimming stripped 3 bases from V and 1 base from J, with 10 bases between. Germline CDR1 is MNHEY and CDR2 is SMNVEV (reference sequence). The CDR3 loop is CASSFSGESYNEQFF. As DNA, the CDR3 is TGTGCCAGCAGTTTCTCAGGGGAATCCTACAATGAGCAGTTCTTC.

This clone was counted a single time. The chain has TRBV7-9 and TRBJ2-6; a weak D match, TRBD1 (5 bases). This CDR3 region has 18 residues. Trimming removed 8 bases at V and 0 bases at J, with 20 bases between. The germline gives CDR1 SEHNR, CDR2 FQNEAQ (reference sequence). The CDR3 DNA reads TGTGCCAGCCCAGCTTATATCGACAGAGACTCTGGGGCCAACGTCCTGACTTTC. Its translation is CASPAYIDRDSGANVLTF.

The chain has TRBV11-2 and TRBJ1-3; TRBD1 matches at 9 bases. Germline CDR1 reads SGHAT; CDR2 reads FQNNGV. The junction had 5 bases not matched to a gene; V was cut back by 3 bases and J by 8 bases. The CDR3 length is 14 residues. The CDR3 reads CASSLGQGGHTIYF. DNA of the CDR3: TGTGCCAGCAGCTTGGGACAGGGAGGGCACACCATATATTTT.

The gene calls are TRBV2 and TRBJ1-5, with a possible D match to TRBD1 (5 bases). The germline gives CDR1 SNHLY, CDR2 FYNNEI. This CDR3 region has 19 residues. V was trimmed by 8 bases and J by 1 base, leaving 27 bases between them. This CDR3 reads CASGLNGSVTRASNQPQHF. The DNA of the CDR3 is TGTGCCAGCGGACTCAACGGTTCGGTAACCAGGGCAAGCAATCAGCCCCAGCATTTT. Drawing the rest from reference TRBV2 and TRBJ1-5, the complete variable domain is EPEVTQTPSHQVTQMGQEVILRCVPISNHLYFYWYRQILGQKVEFLVSFYNNEISEKSEIFDDQFSVERPDGSNFTLKIRSTKLEDSAMYFCASGLNGSVTRASNQPQHFGDGTRLSIL.

The CDR3 DNA reads TGCGCCAGCAGTGAGTTGAACACCATATATTTT. This encodes CASSELNTIYF. V gene TRBV10-2 combines with J gene TRBJ1-3; D is ambiguous. Deletions cut 1 base from V and 7 bases from J, with 2 bases between. Germline V gene data show CDR1 as WSHSY and CDR2 as SAAADI. The CDR3 is 11 amino acids.

The chain is built from TRBV6-5 and TRBJ1-2; D gene unclear. In germline, CDR1 is MNHEY, CDR2 SVGAGI. The V and J ends lost 0 bases and 4 bases respectively, with 9 bases between them. The CDR3 contains 14 residues. The chain's CDR3 is CASSYSPGSYGYTF. The CDR3 coding sequence is TGTGCCAGCAGTTACTCTCCGGGGTCCTATGGCTACACCTTC.

V usage is TRBV10-2 and J usage is TRBJ2-7; TRBD2 agrees at 9 bases. In germline, CDR1 is WSHSY, CDR2 SAAADI. After removal of 2 bases from V and 0 bases from J, the junction contained 5 bases not matched to a gene. The CDR3 contains 16 residues. The CDR3 sequence: CASSEAWTSDSYEQYF. The CDR3 DNA is TGCGCCAGCAGTGAGGCCTGGACTAGCGACTCCTACGAGCAGTACTTC.

The rearrangement uses TRBV15 and TRBJ2-7; tentative D call: TRBD2 (5 bases). V was shortened by 3 bases and J by 3 bases, with 12 bases between the two germline ends. The CDR3 is 14 residues long. From germline, CDR1 is LNHNV and CDR2 YYDKDF (reference sequence). The CDR3 DNA sequence: TGTGCCACCAGCAGGCCCGACGGGATCTACGAGCAGTACTTC. The encoded protein is CATSRPDGIYEQYF.

The CDR3 DNA sequence: TGTGCCAGCAAGCCCAATGGCAATCAGCCCCAGCATTTT. Protein: CASKPNGNQPQHF. The V call is TRBV27, the J call TRBJ1-5; D is unresolved. The CDR3 loop spans 13 amino acids. From germline, CDR1 is MNHEY and CDR2 SMNVEV (reference sequence). The V gene lost 7 bases and the J gene lost 2 bases, with 9 bases spanning the gap.

This clone was observed a few times. Distinct nucleotide sequences in the sample also encode this CDR3. The chain combines TRBV27 with TRBJ2-7; 11 nucleotides line up with TRBD2. The CDR3 has 14 amino acids. Losses at the gene ends were 3 bases for V and 3 bases for J; bases not matched to a gene: 1. CDR1 and CDR2 from the germline V gene are MNHEY and SMNVEV (reference sequence). CDR3 sequence: CASSFGTSGYEQYF. CDR3 in DNA: TGTGCCAGCAGTTTCGGGACTAGCGGCTACGAGCAGTACTTC.

Turning to this clone: This sample also contains other DNA sequences that code for the same CDR3. The gene calls are TRBV11-2 and TRBJ2-3; D gene unclear. Per the germline V gene, CDR1 is SGHAT and CDR2 is FQNNGV. The CDR3 sequence is 13 residues long. V was clipped by 5 bases and J by 0 bases, with 6 bases between them. The CDR3 DNA reads as TGTGCCAGCAGCCCTCCTAGCACAGATACGCAGTATTTT. Translating it yields CASSPPSTDTQYF.

The rearrangement uses TRBV9 and TRBJ2-1; 9 positions match TRBD2. The CDR3 has 16 amino acids. Germline-derived CDR1 and CDR2 are SGDLS and YYNGEE. V lost 0 bases, J lost 4 bases, and 5 bases stayed unmatched. CDR3 DNA sequence: TGTGCCAGCAGCGTAGTCTCTAGCGGGGCTTACAATGAGCAGTTCTTC. It codes for CASSVVSSGAYNEQFF.

The chain employs TRBV6-5 and TRBJ1-1; TRBD1 agrees at 7 bases. Trimming removed 6 bases from V and 5 bases from J; junction bases left unmatched: 6. The CDR3 sequence is 13 residues long. CDR1 is MNHEY, CDR2 SVGAGI, per germline. The DNA for the CDR3 is TGTGCCAGCAGCGATACGGGACAGACTGAAGCTTTCTTT. As protein: CASSDTGQTEAFF.